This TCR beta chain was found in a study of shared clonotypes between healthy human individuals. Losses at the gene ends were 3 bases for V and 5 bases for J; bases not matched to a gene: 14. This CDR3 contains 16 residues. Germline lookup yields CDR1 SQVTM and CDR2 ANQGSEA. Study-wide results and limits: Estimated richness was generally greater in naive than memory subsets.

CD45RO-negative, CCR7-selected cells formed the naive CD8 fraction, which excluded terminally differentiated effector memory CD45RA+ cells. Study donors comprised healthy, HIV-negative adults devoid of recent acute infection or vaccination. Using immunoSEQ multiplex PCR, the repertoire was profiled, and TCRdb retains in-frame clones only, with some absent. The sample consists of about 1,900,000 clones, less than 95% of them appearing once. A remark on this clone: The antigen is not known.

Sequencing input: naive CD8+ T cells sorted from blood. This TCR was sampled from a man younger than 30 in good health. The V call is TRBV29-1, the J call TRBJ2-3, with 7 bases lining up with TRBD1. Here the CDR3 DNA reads TGCAGCGTTGAGGAGGATCCACACAGGGGTAAAGATACGCAGTATTTT. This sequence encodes CSVEEDPHRGKDTQYF.